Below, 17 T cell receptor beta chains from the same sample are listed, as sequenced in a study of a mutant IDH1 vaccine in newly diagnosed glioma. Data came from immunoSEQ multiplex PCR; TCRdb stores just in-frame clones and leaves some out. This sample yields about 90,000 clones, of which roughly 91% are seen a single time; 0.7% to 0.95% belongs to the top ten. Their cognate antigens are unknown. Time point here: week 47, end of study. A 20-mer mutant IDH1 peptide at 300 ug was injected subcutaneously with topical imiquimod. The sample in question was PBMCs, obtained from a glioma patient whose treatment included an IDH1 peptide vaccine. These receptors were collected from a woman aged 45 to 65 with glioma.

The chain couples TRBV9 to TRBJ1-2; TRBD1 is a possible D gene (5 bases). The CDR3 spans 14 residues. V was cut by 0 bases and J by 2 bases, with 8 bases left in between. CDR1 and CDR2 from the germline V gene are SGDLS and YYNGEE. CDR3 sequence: CASSVVSGNYGYTF. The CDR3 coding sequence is TGTGCCAGCAGCGTAGTCTCAGGGAACTATGGCTACACCTTC.

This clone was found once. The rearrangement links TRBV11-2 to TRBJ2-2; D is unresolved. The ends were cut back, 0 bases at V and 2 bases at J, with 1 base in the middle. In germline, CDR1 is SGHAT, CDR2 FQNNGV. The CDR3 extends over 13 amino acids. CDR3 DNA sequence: TGTGCCAGCAGCTTAGATAACACCGGGGAGCTGTTTTTT. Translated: CASSLDNTGELFF.

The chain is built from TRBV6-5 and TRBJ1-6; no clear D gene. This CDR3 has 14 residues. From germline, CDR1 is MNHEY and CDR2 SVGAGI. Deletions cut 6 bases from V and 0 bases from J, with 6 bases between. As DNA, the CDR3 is TGTGCCAGCAGACAGAGCTCCTATAATTCACCCCTCCACTTT. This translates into CASRQSSYNSPLHF.

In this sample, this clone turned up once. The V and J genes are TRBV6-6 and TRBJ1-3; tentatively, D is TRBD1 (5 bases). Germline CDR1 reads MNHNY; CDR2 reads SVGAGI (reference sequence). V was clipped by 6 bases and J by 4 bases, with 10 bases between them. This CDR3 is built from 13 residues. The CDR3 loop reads CASRPGPGNTIYF. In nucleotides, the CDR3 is TGTGCCAGCAGGCCGGGGCCAGGAAACACCATATATTTT.

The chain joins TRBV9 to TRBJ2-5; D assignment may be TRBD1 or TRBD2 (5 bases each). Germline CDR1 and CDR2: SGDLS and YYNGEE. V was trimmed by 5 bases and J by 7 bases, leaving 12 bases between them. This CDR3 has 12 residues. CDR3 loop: CASRGDDGTQYF. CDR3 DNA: TGTGCCAGCAGAGGGGACGATGGGACCCAGTACTTC.

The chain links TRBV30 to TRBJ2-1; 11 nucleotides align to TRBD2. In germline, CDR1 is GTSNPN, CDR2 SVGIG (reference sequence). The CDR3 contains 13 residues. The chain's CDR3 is CGMGLAVYNEQFF. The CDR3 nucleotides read TGTGGCATGGGACTAGCGGTTTACAATGAGCAGTTCTTC.

As DNA, the CDR3 is TGTGCCAGCAGGTTCGGACAGGGAAATCAGCCCCAGCATTTT. This sequence encodes CASRFGQGNQPQHF. V and J are TRBV5-5 and TRBJ1-5, with 8 nucleotides matching TRBD1. Looked up from germline, CDR1 is SGHKS and CDR2 is YYEKEE (reference sequence). This CDR3 comprises 14 residues. Unmatched junction bases numbered 5, after V lost 5 bases and J lost 4 bases. The full variable domain, in which reference TRBV5-5 and TRBJ1-5 provide the parts outside the CDR3, is DAGVTQSPTHLIKTRGQQVTLRCSPISGHKSVSWYQQVLGQGPQFIFQYYEKEERGRGNFPDRFSARQFPNYSSELNVNALLLGDSALYLCASRFGQGNQPQHFGDGTRLSIL.

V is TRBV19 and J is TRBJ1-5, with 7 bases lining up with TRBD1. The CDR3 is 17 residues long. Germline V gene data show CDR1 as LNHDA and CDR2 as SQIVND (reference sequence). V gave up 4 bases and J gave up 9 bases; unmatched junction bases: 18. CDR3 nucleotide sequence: TGTGCCAGTAGTAAAATTTCCGGGACAGTTCAAGTGGGGCCCCAGCATTTT. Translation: CASSKISGTVQVGPQHF.

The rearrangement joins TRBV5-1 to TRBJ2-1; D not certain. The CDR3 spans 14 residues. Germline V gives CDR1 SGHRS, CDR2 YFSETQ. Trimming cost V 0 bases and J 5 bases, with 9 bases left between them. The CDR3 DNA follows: TGCGCCAGCAGCTTGGCCGGCGGTCACAATGAGCAGTTCTTC. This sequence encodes CASSLAGGHNEQFF.

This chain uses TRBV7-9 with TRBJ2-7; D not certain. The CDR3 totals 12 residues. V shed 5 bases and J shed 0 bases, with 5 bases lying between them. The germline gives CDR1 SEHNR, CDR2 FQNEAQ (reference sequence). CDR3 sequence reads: CASSPSSYEQYF. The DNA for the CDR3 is TGTGCCAGCAGCCCTAGCTCCTACGAGCAGTACTTC. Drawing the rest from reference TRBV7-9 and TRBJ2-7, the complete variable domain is DTGVSQNPRHKITKRGQNVTFRCDPISEHNRLYWYRQTLGQGPEFLTYFQNEAQLEKSRLLSDRFSAERPKGSFSTLEIQRTEQGDSAMYLCASSPSSYEQYFGPGTRLTVT.

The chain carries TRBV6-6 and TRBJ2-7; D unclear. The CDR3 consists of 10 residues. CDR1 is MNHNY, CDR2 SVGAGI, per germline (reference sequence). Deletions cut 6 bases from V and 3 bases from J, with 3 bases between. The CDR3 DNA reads TGTGCCAGCAGAAACTACGAGCAGTACTTC. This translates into CASRNYEQYF.

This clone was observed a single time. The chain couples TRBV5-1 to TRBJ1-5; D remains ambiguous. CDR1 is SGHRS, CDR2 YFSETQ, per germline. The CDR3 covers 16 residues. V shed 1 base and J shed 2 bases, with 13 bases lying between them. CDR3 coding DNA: TGCGCCAGCAGCTTGTCGGTAAAATCCGGCAATCAGCCCCAGCATTTT. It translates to CASSLSVKSGNQPQHF.

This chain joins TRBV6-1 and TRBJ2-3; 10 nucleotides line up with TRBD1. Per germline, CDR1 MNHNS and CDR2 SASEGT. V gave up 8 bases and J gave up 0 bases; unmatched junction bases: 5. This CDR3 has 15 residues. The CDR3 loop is CASAGQGPSTDTQYF. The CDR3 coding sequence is TGTGCCAGCGCGGGACAGGGGCCTAGCACAGATACGCAGTATTTT.

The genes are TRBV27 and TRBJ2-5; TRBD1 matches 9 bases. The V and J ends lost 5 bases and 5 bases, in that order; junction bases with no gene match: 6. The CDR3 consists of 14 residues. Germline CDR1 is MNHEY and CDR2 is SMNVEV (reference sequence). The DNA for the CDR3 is TGTGCCAGCAGTCCCACAGGGGGCGCTGAGACCCAGTACTTC. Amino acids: CASSPTGGAETQYF.

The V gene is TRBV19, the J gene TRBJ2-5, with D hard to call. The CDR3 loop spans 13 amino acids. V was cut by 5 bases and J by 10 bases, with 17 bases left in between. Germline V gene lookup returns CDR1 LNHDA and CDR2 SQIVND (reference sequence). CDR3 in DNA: TGTGCCAGTAGTCCCACCCCCCTTGTCGGCCAGTACTTC. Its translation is CASSPTPLVGQYF.

CDR3 DNA sequence: TGTGCCAGCAGCTCCCCAGATCAGCCCCAGCATTTT. It yields the protein CASSSPDQPQHF. This chain joins TRBV7-8 and TRBJ1-5; D uncertain. The V gene lost 4 bases and the J gene lost 5 bases, with 6 bases spanning the gap. This CDR3 comprises 12 residues. Looked up from germline, CDR1 is SGHVS and CDR2 is FQNEAQ.

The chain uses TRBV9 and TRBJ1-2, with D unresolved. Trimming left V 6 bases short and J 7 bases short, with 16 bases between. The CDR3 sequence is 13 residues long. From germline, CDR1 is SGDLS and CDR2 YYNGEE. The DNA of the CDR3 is TGTGCCAGCATGCCTTTTCTGGGGTCTGGCTACACCTTC. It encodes CASMPFLGSGYTF.